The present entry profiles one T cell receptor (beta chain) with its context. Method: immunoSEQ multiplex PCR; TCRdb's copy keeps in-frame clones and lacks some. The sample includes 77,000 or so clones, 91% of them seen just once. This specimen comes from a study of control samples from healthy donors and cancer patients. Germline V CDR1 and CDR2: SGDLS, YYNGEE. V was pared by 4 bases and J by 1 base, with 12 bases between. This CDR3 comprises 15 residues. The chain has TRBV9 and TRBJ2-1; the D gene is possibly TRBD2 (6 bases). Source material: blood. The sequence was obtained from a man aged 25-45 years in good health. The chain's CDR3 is CASSPRERSYNEQFF. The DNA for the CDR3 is TGTGCCAGCAGCCCTCGGGAGAGATCCTACAATGAGCAGTTCTTC.